The 15 T cell receptor beta chains below come from one sample, sequenced in a study of OX40 agonist ivuxolimab in advanced cancers. Here immunoSEQ multiplex PCR was the method, and the copy in TCRdb shows in-frame clones only, minus some. The repertoire includes approximately 23,000 clones, approximately 88% of them detected once, and roughly 9% sits in the top ten. Sequencing was performed on CD4+ or CD8+ T cells sorted from blood, taken in a trial of the OX40 agonist ivuxolimab. Receptors were obtained from an adult with an advanced solid tumor such as melanoma, head and neck, liver or kidney cancer.

The chain combines TRBV6-5 with TRBJ2-7; D remains unclear. Trimming pared 8 bases from V and 1 base from J, leaving 12 bases between. CDR3 size: 13 residues. Germline lookup yields CDR1 MNHEY and CDR2 SVGAGI. The CDR3 nucleotides are TGTGCCAGCCTAAGGCTGGGGTCCTACGAGCAGTACTTC. It translates to CASLRLGSYEQYF.

The chain links TRBV27 to TRBJ2-7, with D possibly matching TRBD1 (5 bases). Germline V gene lookup returns CDR1 MNHEY and CDR2 SMNVEV (reference sequence). This CDR3 has 13 residues. V lost 4 bases and J 5 bases, leaving 12 bases between the germline ends. The CDR3 sequence: CASSYGRADEQYF. For the CDR3, the DNA is TGTGCCAGCAGTTATGGCAGGGCGGACGAGCAGTACTTC.

A few counts support this clone. The genes are TRBV7-2 and TRBJ2-5, with D maybe TRBD1 (6 bases). Between the trimmed V and J ends, which lost 5 bases and 2 bases, there was a span of 9 bases. Germline lookup yields CDR1 SGHTA and CDR2 FQGNSA. This CDR3 spans 13 amino acids. The CDR3 protein is CASSRDIQETQYF. For the CDR3, the DNA is TGTGCCAGCAGCCGGGACATTCAAGAGACCCAGTACTTC. Looking up the rest from reference TRBV7-2 and TRBJ2-5 gives the full variable domain: GAGVSQSPSNKVTEKGKDVELRCDPISGHTALYWYRQSLGQGLEFLIYFQGNSAPDKSGLPSDRFSAERTGGSVSTLTIQRTQQEDSAVYLCASSRDIQETQYFGPGTRLLVL.

The rearrangement uses TRBV7-2 and TRBJ1-1; D unresolved. The V gene's germline CDR1 is SGHTA and CDR2 FQGNSA. Trimming took 5 bases from V and 0 from J, leaving 7 bases between them. CDR3 length: 13 residues. Here the CDR3 reads CASSTRMNTEAFF. DNA for the CDR3: TGTGCCAGCAGCACAAGGATGAACACTGAAGCTTTCTTT.

This rearrangement joins TRBV10-3 to TRBJ1-5; no definite D call. The V and J ends lost 3 bases and 7 bases respectively, with 7 bases between them. Per the germline V gene, CDR1 is ENHRY and CDR2 is SYGVKD. The CDR3 is made up of 12 amino acids. CDR3 DNA sequence: TGTGCCATCAGTGAAATGGGCCAGCCCCAGCATTTT. Protein: CAISEMGQPQHF.

CDR3 loop: CASSLGTYYGYTF. CDR3 nucleotide sequence: TGTGCCAGCAGTTTAGGGACATACTATGGCTACACCTTC. The gene calls are TRBV27 and TRBJ1-2; maybe TRBD1 (6 bases). There are 13 residues in the CDR3. CDR1 is MNHEY, CDR2 SMNVEV, per germline (reference sequence). Trimming pared 2 bases from V and 3 bases from J, leaving 7 bases between.

V gene TRBV7-9 combines with J gene TRBJ2-5; D gene uncertain. Between the trimmed V and J ends, which lost 3 bases and 1 base, there was a span of 9 bases. The CDR3 extends over 14 amino acids. Germline CDR1 and CDR2: SEHNR and FQNEAQ (reference sequence). Written as DNA, the CDR3 is TGTGCCAGCAGCTTCCTGGCTCTCCAAGAGACCCAGTACTTC. Its protein product is CASSFLALQETQYF.

The chain combines TRBV6-4 with TRBJ2-7; 9 positions match TRBD2. The V gene end was trimmed by 0 bases and the J gene end by 4 bases; junction bases not matched to a gene: 7. The length of the CDR3 is 16 residues. Germline V gene data show CDR1 as MRHNA and CDR2 as SNTAGT. Here the CDR3 DNA reads TGTGCCAGCAGTGACTCGGGGGGGCTAGCGGGATACGAGCAGTACTTC. It specifies CASSDSGGLAGYEQYF.

V gene TRBV6-5 combines with J gene TRBJ2-5, with no clear D. Germline V lookup: CDR1 MNHEY, CDR2 SVGAGI. The CDR3 runs 16 residues. The ends were cut back, 0 bases at V and 11 bases at J, with 22 bases in the middle. This CDR3 reads CASSYSRRPPRDGQYF. The CDR3 bases are TGTGCCAGCAGTTACTCCAGACGACCGCCAAGAGACGGTCAGTACTTC.

This clone showed up just a few times. The chain is built from TRBV19 and TRBJ2-1, with 10 bases identical to TRBD2. Looked up from germline, CDR1 is LNHDA and CDR2 is SQIVND (reference sequence). The J segment lost 5 bases and the V segment lost 6 bases, leaving 7 bases of the junction unmatched. The CDR3 extends over 15 amino acids. Here the CDR3 DNA reads TGTGCCAGTAGCAAAATAACTAGCGGGAACAATGAGCAGTTCTTC. Translation gives CASSKITSGNNEQFF.

The chain uses TRBV5-1 and TRBJ2-1; 14 bases are a match to TRBD2. Germline loops: CDR1 SGHRS, CDR2 YFSETQ. Trimming removed 0 bases from V and 3 bases from J; junction bases left unmatched: 8. The length of the CDR3 is 19 residues. CDR3 in DNA: TGCGCCAGCAGCTTGGACAGTGGGGGACTAGCGGGAGTCTACAATGAGCAGTTCTTC. Its translation: CASSLDSGGLAGVYNEQFF.

V usage is TRBV11-2 and J usage is TRBJ2-5, with D unresolved. TRBJ2-7 explains the end of the DNA better; the J call may be wrong. The CDR3 loop spans 13 amino acids. CDR1 and CDR2 from the germline V gene are SGHAT and FQNNGV. The CDR3 DNA reads as TGTGCCAGCAGCTTAGAAACGGGCGCCGAGCAGTACTTC. Its translation: CASSLETGAEQYF.

CDR3 loop: CASGFTEVDTQYF. DNA of the CDR3: TGTGCTAGTGGTTTTACGGAAGTTGATACGCAGTATTTT. This chain joins TRBV12-5 and TRBJ2-3; D is uncertain. V lost 3 bases and J 6 bases, leaving 10 bases between the germline ends. The CDR3 totals 13 residues. CDR1 and CDR2 (germline): LGHNT, FRNRAP.

This clone appeared a single time. This chain uses TRBV6-1 with TRBJ2-3; D not resolved. Trimming stripped 4 bases from V and 2 bases from J, with 10 bases between. Germline V gene sequence: CDR1 MNHNS, CDR2 SASEGT. The CDR3 covers 14 residues. CDR3 protein: CASSARSTTDTQYF. The CDR3, as DNA: TGTGCCAGCAGTGCACGCTCTACCACAGATACGCAGTATTTT.

This clone was observed a single time. The chain combines TRBV7-2 with TRBJ2-7; D is uncertain. Germline V gives CDR1 SGHTA, CDR2 FQGNSA. Trimming cost V 0 bases and J 3 bases, with 6 bases left between them. The CDR3 contains 13 residues. CDR3 region: CASSLAVNYEQYF. Written as DNA, the CDR3 is TGTGCCAGCAGCTTAGCGGTAAACTACGAGCAGTACTTC.